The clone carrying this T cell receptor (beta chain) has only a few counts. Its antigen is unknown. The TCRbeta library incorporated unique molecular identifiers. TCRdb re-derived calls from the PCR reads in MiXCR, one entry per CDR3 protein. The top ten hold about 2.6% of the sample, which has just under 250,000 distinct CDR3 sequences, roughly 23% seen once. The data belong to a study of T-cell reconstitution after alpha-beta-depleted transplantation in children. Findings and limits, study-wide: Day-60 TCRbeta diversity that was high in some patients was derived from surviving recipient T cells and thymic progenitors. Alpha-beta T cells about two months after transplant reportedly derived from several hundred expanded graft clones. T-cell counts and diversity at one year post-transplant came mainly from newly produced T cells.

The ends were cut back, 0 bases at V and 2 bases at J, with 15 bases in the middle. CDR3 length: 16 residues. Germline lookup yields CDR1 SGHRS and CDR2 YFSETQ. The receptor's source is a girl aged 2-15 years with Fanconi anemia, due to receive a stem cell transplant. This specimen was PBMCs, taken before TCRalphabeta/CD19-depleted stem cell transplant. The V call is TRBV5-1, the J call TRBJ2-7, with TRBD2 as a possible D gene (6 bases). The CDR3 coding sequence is TGCGCCAGCAGCTTGGCCTCAGCGGAGGGGCCCTACGAGCAGTACTTC. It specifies CASSLASAEGPYEQYF.